The present T cell receptor beta chain was sequenced within a study of cytomegalovirus exposure and HLA in healthy donors. Study-level findings and limits: The authors reported that TCR beta sequences could predict HLA-A and HLA-B alleles. These predictions were accurate for most subjects in the first cohort. The study designated around 150 TCR beta chains cytomegalovirus-associated.

As to this clone: What it recognizes is unknown.

The CDR3 runs to 16 residues. The ends lost 4 bases at V and 7 bases at J; junction bases unmatched: 8. Germline V gene data show CDR1 as MGHRA and CDR2 as YSYEKL. The PCR used 60 Vbeta and 13 Jbeta primers. Original data processing: Later, an analysis found 65 million to 85 million unique TCR beta chains, and approximately 10 million of these were shared. TCRdb's copy holds only in-frame clones and misses some; the assay was immunoSEQ multiplex PCR. That table supplies the V and J calls and clone size; D and trimming were determined from the DNA. The table records around 110,000 clones, over 75% of them present only once.

The sample consisted of PBMCs. The clonotype comes from a man aged 25 to 40 in good health and CMV-seronegative. V usage is TRBV4-1 and J usage is TRBJ2-7, with TRBD2 matching 15 bases. The CDR3 loop is CASSLGLAGGPWEQYF. CDR3 nucleotides: TGCGCCAGCAGCCTCGGACTAGCGGGGGGGCCCTGGGAGCAGTACTTC.